Below, 4 T cell receptor beta chains from the same sample are listed, as sequenced in a study of cytomegalovirus exposure and HLA in healthy donors. Researchers ran the PCR with 60 Vbeta and 13 Jbeta primers. The method was immunoSEQ multiplex PCR; TCRdb's version includes in-frame clones alone and lacks a portion of them. The sample holds around 130,000 clones, 80% seen once. Specimen: PBMCs. Receptor source: a male donor in good health and CMV-seronegative.

The J gene is TRBJ2-7, the V gene TRBV7-9, with D tentatively TRBD1 (6 bases). The length of the CDR3 is 15 residues. Trimming shortened V by 5 bases and J by 6 bases, and 20 bases separated the two germline ends. CDR1 is SEHNR and CDR2 is FQNEAQ in the germline V gene (reference sequence). DNA of the CDR3: TGTGCCAGCAGCAGGGGAACAGGGCACAGGGCCGAGCAGTACTTC. It is translated as CASSRGTGHRAEQYF.

The V gene is TRBV5-6, the J gene TRBJ2-1; TRBD2 aligns across 8 bases. The CDR3 runs 15 residues. The junction had 6 bases not matched to a gene; V was cut back by 4 bases and J by 3 bases. Per germline, CDR1 SGHDT and CDR2 YYEEEE. CDR3 region: CASSAPGTSYNEQFF. The CDR3 region has the DNA TGTGCCAGCAGCGCCCCCGGGACTAGCTACAATGAGCAGTTCTTC.

Note on this clone: Relative to the germline gene, one junction end is altered; a read error may explain this. The chain has TRBV11-2 and TRBJ1-1; weak D call: TRBD1 (5 bases). There are 10 residues in the CDR3. The germline V gene has CDR1 SGHAT and CDR2 FQNNGV. Here the CDR3 reads CASSPSGYDF. In DNA, the CDR3 is TGTGCCAGCAGCCCTTCAGGGTATGACTTT.

This rearrangement joins TRBV27 to TRBJ2-1; 7 nucleotides line up with TRBD2. This CDR3 has 17 amino acids. CDR1 and CDR2 from the germline V gene are MNHEY and SMNVEV (reference sequence). V shed 3 bases and J 4 bases; nucleotides not matched to a gene: 12. The CDR3 here is CASSLDLPASGYNEQFF. The CDR3 coding sequence is TGTGCCAGCAGTTTGGATCTTCCGGCTAGCGGATACAATGAGCAGTTCTTC.